This is a list of T cell receptor beta chains from one sample in a study of neurological immune-mediated disorders. Via MiXCR, TCRdb re-called the 5' RACE reads, giving one row per CDR3 protein. The top ten hold 2.3% of the sample, which has 20,000 to 30,000 distinct CDR3 sequences, approximately 2.7% seen once. The specimen sequenced was PBMCs. These receptor sequences come from a woman aged 45-65 years with multiple sclerosis. The CDR3 runs from the conserved cysteine through the conserved F or W. A D gene is named only where the DNA matches it firmly. Rows may omit the clone size; those that give it use once, few, many or a size class.

v_call	d_call	j_call	clone_size	cdr3_aa	cdr3_nt
TRBV4-3	NA	TRBJ1-1	few	CASSQVAGNTEAFF	TGCGCCAGCAGCCAAGTGGCAGGGAACACTGAAGCTTTCTTT
TRBV20-1	TRBD2	TRBJ2-3	many	CSASRLAGSTDTQYF	TGCAGTGCCTCCCGACTAGCGGGTAGCACAGATACGCAGTATTTT
TRBV4-2	NA	TRBJ2-1	many	CASSRGEGGNEQFF	TGTGCCAGCAGCCGGGGAGAGGGTGGGAATGAGCAGTTCTTC
TRBV6-5	NA	TRBJ2-7	many	CASGPAGAYEQYF	TGTGCCAGCGGTCCCGCCGGGGCGTACGAGCAGTACTTC
TRBV6-5	TRBD1	TRBJ1-1	many	CASRTGATEAFF	TGTGCCAGCAGGACAGGGGCTACTGAAGCTTTCTTT
TRBV29-1	NA	TRBJ2-1	many	CSVGIGGGLYNEQFF	TGCAGCGTTGGGATTGGGGGAGGCCTTTACAATGAGCAGTTCTTC
TRBV10-3	NA	TRBJ2-7	many	CAIRGGTYEQYF	TGTGCCATCCGAGGCGGGACCTACGAGCAGTACTTC
TRBV5-1	TRBD1	TRBJ2-7	many	CASNRGQAVYEQYF	TGCGCCAGTAATCGGGGACAGGCAGTTTACGAGCAGTACTTC
TRBV15	NA	TRBJ2-2	many	CATNDQGRELFF	TGTGCCACCAACGACCAGGGCAGGGAGCTGTTTTTT
TRBV5-1	NA	TRBJ2-1	NA	CASSLGLNEQFF	TGCGCCAGCAGCTTGGGTCTCAATGAGCAGTTCTTC
TRBV20-1	NA	TRBJ2-7	many	CSGGVAYEQYF	TGCAGTGGGGGTGTGGCCTACGAGCAGTACTTC
TRBV25-1	NA	TRBJ1-1	many	CASREGNTEAFF	TGTGCCAGCAGGGAGGGGAACACTGAAGCTTTCTTT
TRBV20-1	NA	TRBJ2-7	many	CSATPEVHEQYF	TGCAGTGCTACACCCGAGGTCCACGAGCAGTACTTC
TRBV7-9	NA	TRBJ2-1	many	CASTGGRGTYNEQFF	TGTGCCAGCACCGGCGGACGGGGGACCTACAATGAGCAGTTCTTC
TRBV9	TRBD1	TRBJ1-1	many	CASSVGMGQGTEAFF	TGTGCCAGCAGCGTCGGGATGGGACAGGGCACTGAAGCTTTCTTT
TRBV7-2	NA	TRBJ2-5	many	CASSRGREETQYF	TGTGCCAGCAGCAGGGGCCGTGAAGAGACCCAGTACTTC
TRBV20-1	TRBD2	TRBJ2-3	many	CSASGSGATDTQYF	TGCAGTGCCTCGGGTAGCGGGGCAACAGATACGCAGTATTTT
TRBV20-1	NA	TRBJ2-1	many	CSARLANNEQFF	TGCAGTGCTAGATTAGCCAACAATGAGCAGTTCTTC
TRBV20-1	NA	TRBJ2-7	many	CSARDRLGDPREQYF	TGCAGTGCTAGAGATAGGCTTGGGGATCCTCGCGAGCAGTACTTC
TRBV3-1	NA	TRBJ2-1	NA	CASSQQTRGSREQFF	TGTGCCAGCAGCCAACAGACTAGAGGGAGTCGGGAGCAGTTCTTC
TRBV20-1	NA	TRBJ2-5	many	CSARSVRDLQETQYF	TGCAGTGCTAGGTCGGTCAGGGACTTGCAAGAGACCCAGTACTTC
TRBV6-5	NA	TRBJ1-1	many	CASSYQQINTEAFF	TGTGCCAGCAGTTACCAACAGATAAACACTGAAGCTTTCTTT
TRBV18	TRBD2	TRBJ2-1	many	CASSPGRLAGSVYEQFF	TGTGCCAGCTCACCCGGACGACTAGCGGGAAGTGTCTATGAGCAGTTCTTC
TRBV7-9	NA	TRBJ1-6	many	CASSLEGHNSPLHF	TGTGCCAGCAGCTTAGAGGGACATAATTCACCCCTCCACTTT
TRBV20-1	TRBD1	TRBJ1-1	many	CSAKQGITEAFF	TGCAGTGCTAAACAGGGGATCACTGAAGCTTTCTTT
TRBV29-1	TRBD1	TRBJ2-2	many	CSVEGQGANTGELFF	TGCAGCGTTGAAGGACAGGGGGCCAACACCGGGGAGCTGTTTTTT
TRBV7-2	TRBD1	TRBJ2-3	many	CASSLHGPGQGLGGYF	TGTGCCAGCAGCTTACATGGGCCGGGACAGGGTTTGGGTGGGTATTTT
TRBV5-1	TRBD1	TRBJ2-5	many	CASSRTGQETQYF	TGCGCCAGCAGCCGGACAGGTCAGGAGACCCAGTACTTC
TRBV5-1	TRBD2	TRBJ2-3	many	CASGLAGGPDTQYF	TGCGCCAGCGGACTAGCGGGAGGGCCGGATACGCAGTATTTT
TRBV6-2/TRBV6-3	NA	TRBJ2-3	many	CASRISQGQADTQYF	TGTGCCAGCAGAATATCGCAGGGGCAAGCAGATACGCAGTATTTT
TRBV7-3	NA	TRBJ2-5	many	CASSPGSAETQYF	TGTGCCAGCAGCCCAGGGTCCGCGGAGACCCAGTACTTC
TRBV20-1	NA	TRBJ1-2	NA	CSARDRTTVYGYTF	TGCAGTGCTAGAGATAGGACAACAGTATATGGCTACACCTTC
TRBV12-3/TRBV12-4	NA	TRBJ2-7	many	CASSLLSQYYEQYF	TGTGCCAGCAGTTTATTATCCCAGTACTACGAGCAGTACTTC
TRBV6-6	TRBD1	TRBJ2-7	many	CASSYRTGTYEQYF	TGTGCCAGCAGCTACCGGACAGGGACCTACGAGCAGTACTTC